This TCR beta chain is from a study of early stage breast cancer tumors. General study findings and limits: Enriched TCRB sequences shared across patients were mostly commonly generated sequences.

Germline V gene sequence: CDR1 MNHEY, CDR2 SVGAGI. CDR3 length: 14 residues. V shed 5 bases, J shed 4 bases, and the junction held 6 bases outside the gene matches. This clone was recorded once. Its antigen is undetermined. The method was immunoSEQ multiplex PCR; TCRdb's version includes in-frame clones alone and lacks a portion of them. The sample comprises roughly 14,000 clones, roughly 83% of which are singletons, and just under 5% rests with the top ten. J is TRBJ1-1 and V is TRBV6-5; 8 nucleotides line up with TRBD1. The receptor comes from a young adult with breast cancer. Sample: normal breast tissue next to the tumor. In DNA, the CDR3 is TGTGCCAGCAGTCGTGGGGACAGGATCACTGAAGCTTTCTTT. Its protein is CASSRGDRITEAFF.